Below are 18 T cell receptor beta chains sequenced from a single sample in a study of T cells in Graves' hyperthyroidism and ophthalmopathy. What was amplified from RNA transcripts were TCR beta CDR3 regions. With the HTBI primer set, the TCR CDR3 went through a first round of RT-PCR. Each CDR3 protein gets one entry after TCRdb re-called the multiplex PCR reads with MiXCR. The sample includes more than 350,000 distinct CDR3 sequences, about 14% of them seen just once. The specimen sequenced was blood. The receptors stem from a woman between 25 and 40 years old with Graves' ophthalmopathy.

This clonotype occurred many times. The chain uses TRBV3-1 and TRBJ2-7; D is unclear. The V and J ends lost 2 bases and 5 bases respectively, with 19 bases between them. CDR1 and CDR2 (germline): LGHDT, YNNKEL (reference sequence). The CDR3 is 16 amino acids. In DNA, the CDR3 is TGTGCCAGCAGCCAATTCCCCGTCGGCAGTCGCAACGAGCAGTACTTC. Its protein product is CASSQFPVGSRNEQYF.

This clonotype has just a few counts. The rearrangement uses TRBV25-1 and TRBJ2-1; 8 bases line up with TRBD1. CDR1 is MGHDK, CDR2 SYGVNS, per germline. The CDR3 consists of 17 residues. The trim removed 3 bases at V and 4 bases at J, leaving 11 bases unmatched. The CDR3 region is CASSDLMGTGMYNEQFF. In nucleotides, the CDR3 is TGTGCCAGCAGTGACCTAATGGGGACAGGCATGTACAATGAGCAGTTCTTC. The entire variable domain, with the rest obtained from reference TRBV25-1 and TRBJ2-1, is as follows: EADIYQTPRYLVIGTGKKITLECSQTMGHDKMYWYQQDPGMELHLIHYSYGVNSTEKGDLSSESTVSRIRTEHFPLTLESARPSHTSQYLCASSDLMGTGMYNEQFFGPGTRLTVL.

This clonotype was seen repeatedly, ten times or more. This rearrangement joins TRBV11-3 to TRBJ2-7; 7 bases match TRBD2. After removal of 4 bases from V and 0 bases from J, the junction contained 15 bases not matched to a gene. Germline assignment: CDR1 SGHNT and CDR2 YENEEA. The CDR3 consists of 18 residues. The DNA of the CDR3 is TGTGCCAGCAGCTACAACCGTGGGGTCAAGCGGGACTCCTACGAGCAGTACTTC. Protein sequence: CASSYNRGVKRDSYEQYF. The variable domain in full, with the rest retrieved from reference TRBV11-3 and TRBJ2-7, is EAGVVQSPRYKIIEKKQPVAFWCNPISGHNTLYWYLQNLGQGPELLIRYENEEAVDDSQLPKDRFSAERLKGVDSTLKIQPAELGDSAVYLCASSYNRGVKRDSYEQYFGPGTRLTVT.

This clonotype was detected a few times. The gene calls are TRBV19 and TRBJ1-5; 7 bases map to TRBD1. Germline trimming cut 2 bases from V and 9 bases from J; bases unmatched to any gene: 7. The germline CDR1 and CDR2 sequences are LNHDA and SQIVND (reference sequence). There are 14 residues in the CDR3. CDR3 in DNA: TGTGCCAGTAGTATAACAGGGGCCGGAGGGCCCCAGCATTTT. Translated: CASSITGAGGPQHF.

J is TRBJ2-1 and V is TRBV7-2; 10 bases line up with TRBD2. The CDR3 has 18 amino acids. Germline V gives CDR1 SGHTA, CDR2 FQGNSA. Trimming removed 1 base from V and 5 bases from J; junction bases left unmatched: 11. In DNA, the CDR3 is TGTGCCAGCAGCTTAGAAGCCAGGGGAGCGGGGGGGGACAATGAGCAGTTCTTC. Translated: CASSLEARGAGGDNEQFF. The full variable domain, in which reference TRBV7-2 and TRBJ2-1 provide the parts outside the CDR3, is GAGVSQSPSNKVTEKGKDVELRCDPISGHTALYWYRQSLGQGLEFLIYFQGNSAPDKSGLPSDRFSAERTGGSVSTLTIQRTQQEDSAVYLCASSLEARGAGGDNEQFFGPGTRLTVL.

In its sample, this clonotype was seen a few times. This chain links TRBV27 with TRBJ2-3, with D possibly being TRBD1 (6 bases). This CDR3 is built from 13 residues. Germline lookup yields CDR1 MNHEY and CDR2 SMNVEV (reference sequence). Trimming left V 6 bases short and J 6 bases short, with 13 bases between. The CDR3 sequence: CASSPTRGDTQYF. The CDR3 DNA follows: TGTGCCAGCAGCCCCACAAGGGGGGATACGCAGTATTTT.

This clonotype occurred many times. The genes are TRBV12-3 or TRBV12-4 and TRBJ2-7; D is undetermined. Trimming cost V 6 bases and J 4 bases, with 13 bases left between them. The CDR3 loop spans 13 amino acids. The CDR3 nucleotides are TGTGCCAGCAGATACAGTGCGGCTTACGAGCAGTACTTC. Its translation: CASRYSAAYEQYF.

This clonotype was counted at least ten times. V gene TRBV30 combines with J gene TRBJ2-7; no definite D call. Germline values: CDR1 GTSNPN, CDR2 SVGIG (reference sequence). The V and J ends lost 2 bases and 2 bases respectively, with 7 bases between them. The CDR3 runs 12 residues. The CDR3 DNA reads TGTGCCTGGAGTTGGACGACCTACGAGCAGTACTTC. Translating gives CAWSWTTYEQYF.

In its sample, this clonotype was seen many times. The chain carries TRBV10-3 and TRBJ1-2, with 10 bases aligning to TRBD1. This CDR3 region has 14 residues. Germline assignment: CDR1 ENHRY and CDR2 SYGVKD. Germline trimming cut 3 bases from V and 6 bases from J; bases unmatched to any gene: 4. CDR3 region: CAISEDGTGDGYTF. In DNA, the CDR3 is TGTGCCATCAGTGAAGACGGGACAGGGGATGGCTACACCTTC.

This chain links TRBV7-6 with TRBJ2-2, with D perhaps TRBD2 (5 bases). CDR3 length equals 16 residues. Deletions cut 5 bases from V and 0 bases from J, with 13 bases between. Per germline, CDR1 SGHVS and CDR2 FNYEAQ. The CDR3 DNA sequence: TGTGCCAGCAGCCAAATAGCGCCCACGAACACCGGGGAGCTGTTTTTT. It is translated as CASSQIAPTNTGELFF.

The genes are TRBV3-1 and TRBJ1-5; no firm D call. Trimming shortened V by 2 bases and J by 6 bases, and 5 bases separated the two germline ends. Germline V gene data show CDR1 as LGHDT and CDR2 as YNNKEL (reference sequence). The CDR3 extends over 12 amino acids. The CDR3 DNA reads TGTGCCAGCAGCCAAACCGCTCAGCCCCAGCATTTT. It specifies CASSQTAQPQHF.

This clonotype was found many times. The rearrangement links TRBV6-4 to TRBJ2-1, with 7 bases matching TRBD2. The CDR3 has 14 amino acids. Unmatched junction bases numbered 0, after V lost 2 bases and J lost 2 bases. From germline, CDR1 is MRHNA and CDR2 SNTAGT. The CDR3 nucleotides read TGTGCCAGCAGTGACAGCGGGGCCTACAATGAGCAGTTCTTC. This translates into CASSDSGAYNEQFF.

This clonotype was seen at least ten times. CDR3: CAGFKRAMNTEAFF. The DNA of the CDR3 is TGTGCCGGATTTAAGAGAGCTATGAACACTGAAGCTTTCTTT. The gene calls are TRBV6-1 and TRBJ1-1; D gene unclear. The germline gives CDR1 MNHNS, CDR2 SASEGT. Trimming removed 11 bases from V and 0 bases from J, with 16 bases in between. CDR3 size: 14 residues.

Many counts were recorded for this clonotype. CDR3 coding DNA: TGTGCCAGCAGCCCTAGCGGTGGAAACACCATATATTTT. Its protein is CASSPSGGNTIYF. The rearrangement uses TRBV7-3 and TRBJ1-3, with D unresolved. V was pared by 5 bases and J by 3 bases, with 8 bases between. This CDR3 is built from 13 residues. CDR1 SGHTA and CDR2 FQGTGA come from the germline V gene.

This clonotype was found a few times. This chain links TRBV7-6 with TRBJ2-5; 9 bases are a match to TRBD1. The CDR3 runs 19 residues. Trimming took 1 base from V and 4 from J; bases not matched to a gene: 16. Germline-derived CDR1 and CDR2 are SGHVS and FNYEAQ. This chain's CDR3 is CASSLVATGGSGVGETQYF. CDR3 DNA sequence: TGTGCCAGCAGCTTAGTCGCTACAGGGGGCTCGGGGGTAGGAGAGACCCAGTACTTC.

This clonotype was seen many times. This chain connects TRBV6-1 to TRBJ2-7; D is perhaps TRBD1 (6 bases). V lost 7 bases and J lost 0, with 13 bases in between. This CDR3 spans 14 amino acids. Germline values: CDR1 MNHNS, CDR2 SASEGT. The CDR3 bases are TGTGCCAGCAAGGGGGTTTTCAGCTCCTACGAGCAGTACTTC. Protein: CASKGVFSSYEQYF.

The J gene is TRBJ2-1, the V gene TRBV20-1; 14 bases map to TRBD2. This CDR3 is built from 16 residues. V lost 5 bases and J lost 6; bases outside the gene matches: 9. In germline, CDR1 is DFQATT, CDR2 SNEGSKA (reference sequence). The CDR3, as DNA: TGCAGTGCTGAACCGACTAGCGGGGGGGCCGCCAATGAGCAGTTCTTC. Its translation is CSAEPTSGGAANEQFF.

This chain links TRBV5-1 with TRBJ2-2; 11 bases line up with TRBD2. The CDR3 covers 19 residues. V shed 2 bases and J 3 bases; nucleotides not matched to a gene: 12. Germline V gives CDR1 SGHRS, CDR2 YFSETQ. CDR3 region: CASSFGGLAGGGDTGELFF. In DNA form, the CDR3 reads TGCGCCAGCAGCTTCGGGGGGCTAGCGGGGGGTGGCGACACCGGGGAGCTGTTTTTT.